Sequencing of this T cell receptor beta chain was carried out in a study of CD8 T cells in ankylosing spondylitis (dated by TCRdb to about 2017). Study-level background: The study set out to find disease-linked TCR variants by profiling T cell receptor beta repertoires in ankylosing spondylitis patients and healthy donors. The full study cohort was made up of 25 ankylosing spondylitis patients and approximately 100 healthy donors. Peripheral blood samples were taken, and synovial fluid was additionally collected from ankylosing spondylitis patients.

This clonotype was seen more than once but under ten times. It has no known antigen specificity. Base qualities are not provided; no much larger clone lies one nucleotide away. The sequencer listed for this sample is Illumina HiSeq 2500. Quantitative 5'-RACE with molecular barcodes was the method used to prepare the TCR beta libraries. The authors' pipeline ran thus. To identify disease-linked TCR variants, a new computational method was used, one built on a probabilistic model of VDJ rearrangement. TCRdb reworked the public reads: Q25 trimming with fastp, MiXCR clone assembly, productive beta chains retained. Rows with a matching CDR3 protein are joined into one entry that keeps the most common DNA and genes. What appears here as the V and J calls and clone size reflects TCRdb's work, not the paper's. Here the sample has 160,000 or so distinct CDR3 sequences; 9.8% occur a single time. The ten largest make up more than 13% of the sample.

Trimming removed 4 bases from V and 6 bases from J; the gene matches leave 14 bases unexplained. Spanning cysteine to phenylalanine, the CDR3 consists of 16 amino acids. Only CDR3 DNA is held: 48 bases, read in frame from base 1. CDR1 SGDLS and CDR2 YYNGEE were looked up in the germline V gene. What the research found in general, with its limitations: The disease-linked clones were reported to be significantly enriched in matched synovial fluid samples from ankylosing spondylitis patients. A CD8+ phenotype was shown by the disease-linked clones, which were found at relatively low frequencies in peripheral blood. Blood from ankylosing spondylitis patients appeared to be characterized by a TCR beta motif composed of under 10 highly homologous amino acid variants. Some motif variants were previously reported in synovial fluid and blood of reactive arthritis patients, suggesting common disease-initiation mechanisms.

Sequencing input: blood, either unsorted or a sorted T cell fraction (not recorded which). The sequence came from a female donor with ankylosing spondylitis or in good health (not recorded which). The V and J genes are TRBV9 and TRBJ2-3, and 7 bases in between align with TRBD1. This receptor carries the CDR3 CASSTSTGPSADTQYF. The DNA reads as follows: TGTGCCAGCAGCACCTCGACAGGGCCCTCTGCGGATACGCAGTATTTT. Joined to the reference TRBV9 and TRBJ2-3 proteins, this CDR3 gives the full variable domain: DSGVTQTPKHLITATGQRVTLRCSPRSGDLSVYWYQQSLDQGLQFLIQYYNGEERAKGNILERFSAQQFPDLHSELNLSSLELGDSALYFCASSTSTGPSADTQYFGPGTRLTVL.